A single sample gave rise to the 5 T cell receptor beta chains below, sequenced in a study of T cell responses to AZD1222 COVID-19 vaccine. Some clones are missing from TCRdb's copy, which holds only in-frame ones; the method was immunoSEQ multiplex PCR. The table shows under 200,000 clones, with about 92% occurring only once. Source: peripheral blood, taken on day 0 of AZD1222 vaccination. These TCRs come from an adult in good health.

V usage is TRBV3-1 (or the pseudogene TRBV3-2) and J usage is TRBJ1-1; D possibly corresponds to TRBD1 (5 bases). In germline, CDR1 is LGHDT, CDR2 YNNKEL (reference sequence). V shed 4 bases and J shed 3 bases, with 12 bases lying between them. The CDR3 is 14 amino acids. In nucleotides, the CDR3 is TGTGCCAGCAGCCCTATGGGGGGGGACACTGAAGCTTTCTTT. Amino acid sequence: CASSPMGGDTEAFF.

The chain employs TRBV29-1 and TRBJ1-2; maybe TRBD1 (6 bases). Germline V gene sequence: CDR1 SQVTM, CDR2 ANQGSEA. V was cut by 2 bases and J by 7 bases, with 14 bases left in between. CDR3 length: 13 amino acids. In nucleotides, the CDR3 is TGCAGCGTTGAAAGGGGGTTTAGTGGTGGCTACACCTTC. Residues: CSVERGFSGGYTF.

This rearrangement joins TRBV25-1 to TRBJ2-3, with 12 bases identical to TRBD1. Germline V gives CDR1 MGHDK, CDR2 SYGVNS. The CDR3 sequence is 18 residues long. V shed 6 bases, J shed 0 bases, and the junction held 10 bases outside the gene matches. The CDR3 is CASRGTGGPRSSTDTQYF. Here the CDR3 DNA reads TGTGCCAGCAGGGGGACAGGGGGCCCCCGATCTAGCACAGATACGCAGTATTTT. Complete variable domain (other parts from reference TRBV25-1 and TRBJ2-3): EADIYQTPRYLVIGTGKKITLECSQTMGHDKMYWYQQDPGMELHLIHYSYGVNSTEKGDLSSESTVSRIRTEHFPLTLESARPSHTSQYLCASRGTGGPRSSTDTQYFGPGTRLTVL.

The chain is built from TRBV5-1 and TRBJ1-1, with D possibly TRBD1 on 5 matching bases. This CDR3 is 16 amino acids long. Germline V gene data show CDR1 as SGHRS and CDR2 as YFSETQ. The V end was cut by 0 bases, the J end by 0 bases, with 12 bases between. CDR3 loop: CASSLARTSLNTEAFF. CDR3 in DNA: TGCGCCAGCAGCTTGGCTCGGACAAGTTTGAACACTGAAGCTTTCTTT.

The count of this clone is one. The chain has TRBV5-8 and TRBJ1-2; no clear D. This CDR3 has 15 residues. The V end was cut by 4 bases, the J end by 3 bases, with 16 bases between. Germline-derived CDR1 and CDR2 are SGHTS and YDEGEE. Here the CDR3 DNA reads TGTGCCAGCAGCCCCCCTGGTGGGAGGGACTATGGCTACACCTTC. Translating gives CASSPPGGRDYGYTF. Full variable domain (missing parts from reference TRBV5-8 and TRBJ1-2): EAGVTQSPTHLIKTRGQQATLRCSPISGHTSVYWYQQALGLGLQFLLWYDEGEERNRGNFPPRFSGRQFPNYSSELNVNALELEDSALYLCASSPPGGRDYGYTFGSGTRLTVV.